These T cell receptor beta chains were read from a single sample in a study of T-cell reconstitution after alpha-beta-depleted transplantation in children. MiXCR was run by TCRdb on the PCR reads, yielding one entry per CDR3 protein. Of about 230,000 distinct CDR3 sequences listed, approximately 9.9% are singletons. Sequencing used PBMCs from the stem cell graft donor, obtained from the stem cell graft. These receptors were collected from a human donor who donated a stem cell graft to a child with SCID. CDR3s include the opening cysteine and the closing phenylalanine or tryptophan. Each record gives: clone size, D gene, J gene, CDR3 length, V gene, CDR3 DNA, CDR3 protein. A D gene is named only where the DNA matches it firmly. Some rows have no size entry. The others give once, few or many, or a class for an expanded clone.

clone size: many
D gene: TRBD1
J gene: TRBJ2-1
CDR3 length: 13
V gene: TRBV20-1
CDR3 DNA: TGCAGTGCTCCCGGGGACAGAAACAATGAGCAGTTCTTC
CDR3 protein: CSAPGDRNNEQFF

clone size: many
D gene: TRBD2
J gene: TRBJ2-3
CDR3 length: 13
V gene: TRBV20-1
CDR3 DNA: TGCAGTGCTTGGACTAGCGGGGGTGATACGCAGTATTTT
CDR3 protein: CSAWTSGGDTQYF

clone size: many
D gene: TRBD1
J gene: TRBJ2-7
CDR3 length: 15
V gene: TRBV5-1
CDR3 DNA: TGCGCCAGCAGCTTGCTGGCAGGGGGAGCCTACGAGCAGTACTTC
CDR3 protein: CASSLLAGGAYEQYF

clone size: many
D gene: TRBD2
J gene: TRBJ2-1
CDR3 length: 15
V gene: TRBV3-1
CDR3 DNA: TGTGCCAGCAGCCCCGCGGGGGGGCCGTACAATGAGCAGTTCTTC
CDR3 protein: CASSPAGGPYNEQFF

clone size: many
D gene: .
J gene: TRBJ1-1
CDR3 length: 14
V gene: TRBV7-2
CDR3 DNA: TGTGCCAGCAGCGCTCAGGGGAAAGGGACTGAAGCTTTCTTT
CDR3 protein: CASSAQGKGTEAFF

clone size: many
D gene: .
J gene: TRBJ1-5
CDR3 length: 15
V gene: TRBV7-2
CDR3 DNA: TGTGCCAGCAGCTTGAGGGGACTTAGCAATCAGCCCCAGCATTTT
CDR3 protein: CASSLRGLSNQPQHF

clone size: many
D gene: .
J gene: TRBJ2-7
CDR3 length: 13
V gene: TRBV29-1
CDR3 DNA: TGCAGCGTCAAATGGGACGGAACCTACGAGCAGTACTTC
CDR3 protein: CSVKWDGTYEQYF

clone size: many
D gene: .
J gene: TRBJ1-5
CDR3 length: 13
V gene: TRBV12-3/TRBV12-4
CDR3 DNA: TGTGCCAGCAGTTCCCAGGGTGATCAGCCCCAGCATTTT
CDR3 protein: CASSSQGDQPQHF

clone size: many
D gene: .
J gene: TRBJ2-3
CDR3 length: 15
V gene: TRBV2
CDR3 DNA: TGTGCCAGCAGTGAAGCCGGGTTACCTACGGATACGCAGTATTTT
CDR3 protein: CASSEAGLPTDTQYF

clone size: many
D gene: TRBD1
J gene: TRBJ1-5
CDR3 length: 15
V gene: TRBV12-3/TRBV12-4
CDR3 DNA: TGTGCCAGCAGTTTGGGACAGACCCCCAATCAGCCCCAGCATTTT
CDR3 protein: CASSLGQTPNQPQHF

clone size: many
D gene: .
J gene: TRBJ2-5
CDR3 length: 11
V gene: TRBV12-3/TRBV12-4
CDR3 DNA: TGTGCCAGCGCATTCCAAGAGACCCAGTACTTC
CDR3 protein: CASAFQETQYF

clone size: many
D gene: .
J gene: TRBJ2-3
CDR3 length: 14
V gene: TRBV20-1
CDR3 DNA: TGCAGTGCTCGGGACTTCCCTAGCACAGATACGCAGTATTTT
CDR3 protein: CSARDFPSTDTQYF

clone size: many
D gene: .
J gene: TRBJ2-5
CDR3 length: 12
V gene: TRBV20-1
CDR3 DNA: TGCAGTGCTAGACCGGGGGAAGAGACCCAGTACTTC
CDR3 protein: CSARPGEETQYF

clone size: many
D gene: TRBD1
J gene: TRBJ2-3
CDR3 length: 16
V gene: TRBV12-3/TRBV12-4
CDR3 DNA: TGTGCCAGCAGTTTAGCTTATAGGGGGCTGGGCGATACGCAGTATTTT
CDR3 protein: CASSLAYRGLGDTQYF

clone size: many
D gene: .
J gene: TRBJ1-2
CDR3 length: 13
V gene: TRBV29-1
CDR3 DNA: TGCAGCGTTGAGCGCGGGGACGGCTATGGCTACACCTTC
CDR3 protein: CSVERGDGYGYTF

clone size: few
D gene: .
J gene: TRBJ2-7
CDR3 length: 13
V gene: TRBV19
CDR3 DNA: TGTGCCAGTAGTCGGACCTCTTCCTACGAGCAGTACTTC
CDR3 protein: CASSRTSSYEQYF

clone size: many
D gene: .
J gene: TRBJ2-4
CDR3 length: 13
V gene: TRBV5-1
CDR3 DNA: TGCGCCAGCAGCCTGGACCATCAAAACATTCAGTACTTC
CDR3 protein: CASSLDHQNIQYF

clone size: many
D gene: .
J gene: TRBJ2-7
CDR3 length: 15
V gene: TRBV15
CDR3 DNA: TGTGCCACCAGCAGTCGGGCATCAGCTAGCTACGAGCAGTACTTC
CDR3 protein: CATSSRASASYEQYF

clone size: many
D gene: .
J gene: TRBJ2-5
CDR3 length: 11
V gene: TRBV6-2/TRBV6-3
CDR3 DNA: TGTGCCAGCAGTCCGAGAGATGCCCAGTACTTC
CDR3 protein: CASSPRDAQYF

clone size: .
D gene: .
J gene: TRBJ2-3
CDR3 length: 15
V gene: TRBV11-2
CDR3 DNA: TGTGCCAGCAGCCTAGGGGGGAGAGTCACAGATACGCAGTATTTT
CDR3 protein: CASSLGGRVTDTQYF

clone size: .
D gene: .
J gene: TRBJ1-1
CDR3 length: 14
V gene: TRBV11-2
CDR3 DNA: TGTGCCAGCAGCTTCAGAGGTAGCCAGAGTGAAGCTTTCTTT
CDR3 protein: CASSFRGSQSEAFF

clone size: many
D gene: TRBD1
J gene: TRBJ2-5
CDR3 length: 15
V gene: TRBV5-1
CDR3 DNA: TGCGCCAGCAGCCATGGACAGGCCGAACAAGAGACCCAGTACTTC
CDR3 protein: CASSHGQAEQETQYF

clone size: many
D gene: .
J gene: TRBJ2-7
CDR3 length: 15
V gene: TRBV7-2
CDR3 DNA: TGTGCCAGCAGCTTAAGTCCGTTCTACTCCTACGAGCAGTACTTC
CDR3 protein: CASSLSPFYSYEQYF

clone size: many
D gene: TRBD2
J gene: TRBJ2-2
CDR3 length: 13
V gene: TRBV10-3
CDR3 DNA: TGTGCCGCGGCGGGACTAGCGGCCGGGGAGCTGTTTTTT
CDR3 protein: CAAAGLAAGELFF

clone size: many
D gene: .
J gene: TRBJ2-3
CDR3 length: 12
V gene: TRBV20-1
CDR3 DNA: TGCAGTGCAGCGACGGAGACAGATACGCAGTATTTT
CDR3 protein: CSAATETDTQYF

clone size: .
D gene: .
J gene: TRBJ2-7
CDR3 length: 15
V gene: TRBV5-1
CDR3 DNA: TGCGCCAGCAGCTTTAACGGGGTTGCGCCCTACGAGCAGTACTTC
CDR3 protein: CASSFNGVAPYEQYF

clone size: many
D gene: .
J gene: TRBJ2-6
CDR3 length: 13
V gene: TRBV27
CDR3 DNA: TGTGCCAGCAGTTGGCCTGGGGCCAACGTCCTGACTTTC
CDR3 protein: CASSWPGANVLTF

clone size: many
D gene: .
J gene: TRBJ2-1
CDR3 length: 13
V gene: TRBV6-2/TRBV6-3
CDR3 DNA: TGTGCCAGCAGCCCCGGACCGATCAATGAGCAGTTCTTC
CDR3 protein: CASSPGPINEQFF

clone size: many
D gene: TRBD1
J gene: TRBJ2-3
CDR3 length: 16
V gene: TRBV7-3
CDR3 DNA: TGTGCCAGCAGCCAAACAGGGGGCGCGTACACAGATACGCAGTATTTT
CDR3 protein: CASSQTGGAYTDTQYF

clone size: many
D gene: TRBD2
J gene: TRBJ2-1
CDR3 length: 16
V gene: TRBV3-1
CDR3 DNA: TGTGCCAGCAGCCCCCCCTTTGGGAGGGGCTACAATGAGCAGTTCTTC
CDR3 protein: CASSPPFGRGYNEQFF

clone size: many
D gene: .
J gene: TRBJ1-4
CDR3 length: 15
V gene: TRBV5-1
CDR3 DNA: TGCGCCAGCAGCCCCCACCCAGGGGAAAATGAAAAACTGTTTTTT
CDR3 protein: CASSPHPGENEKLFF

clone size: many
D gene: .
J gene: TRBJ2-5
CDR3 length: 14
V gene: TRBV5-1
CDR3 DNA: TGCGCCAGCAGCTTGGTGCCCGACCAAGAGACCCAGTACTTC
CDR3 protein: CASSLVPDQETQYF

clone size: many
D gene: TRBD2
J gene: TRBJ2-7
CDR3 length: 16
V gene: TRBV7-2
CDR3 DNA: TGTGCCAGCACCCCTGAAGGACTAGCGGGGATCTACGAGCAGTACTTC
CDR3 protein: CASTPEGLAGIYEQYF

clone size: many
D gene: .
J gene: TRBJ2-1
CDR3 length: 14
V gene: TRBV5-1
CDR3 DNA: TGCGCCAGCAGGGAGGCATTCCGGGGCTCTGAGCAGTTCTTC
CDR3 protein: CASREAFRGSEQFF

clone size: .
D gene: .
J gene: TRBJ2-1
CDR3 length: 11
V gene: TRBV11-2
CDR3 DNA: TGTGCCAGCAGCTTCGGGGGACGAAAGTTCTTC
CDR3 protein: CASSFGGRKFF

clone size: many
D gene: .
J gene: TRBJ1-2
CDR3 length: 14
V gene: TRBV7-2
CDR3 DNA: TGTGCCAGCAGCTCCTACGGGGGCAACTATGGCTACACCTTC
CDR3 protein: CASSSYGGNYGYTF

clone size: .
D gene: TRBD1
J gene: TRBJ2-1
CDR3 length: 16
V gene: TRBV6-2/TRBV6-3
CDR3 DNA: TGTGCCAGCAGTTACTGGTACAGGGGAGCAAGTAATGAGCAGTTCTTC
CDR3 protein: CASSYWYRGASNEQFF

clone size: many
D gene: TRBD2
J gene: TRBJ2-7
CDR3 length: 14
V gene: TRBV10-2
CDR3 DNA: TGCGCCAGCAAACAAGCGGGGGGTCCCTACGAGCAGTACTTC
CDR3 protein: CASKQAGGPYEQYF

clone size: many
D gene: .
J gene: TRBJ2-1
CDR3 length: 13
V gene: TRBV20-1
CDR3 DNA: TGCAGTGCGGGGCCGGGCCTTCTCAATGAGCAGTTCTTC
CDR3 protein: CSAGPGLLNEQFF

clone size: once
D gene: .
J gene: TRBJ1-2
CDR3 length: 18
V gene: TRBV7-6
CDR3 DNA: TGTGCCAGCAGCTTAGTCCCGGGACATCTCGGTCGGGTGGATGGCTACACCTTC
CDR3 protein: CASSLVPGHLGRVDGYTF

clone size: many
D gene: TRBD2
J gene: TRBJ2-1
CDR3 length: 16
V gene: TRBV5-6
CDR3 DNA: TGTGCCAGCAGCTTGGCTAGCGGGGTTTCCTACAATGAGCAGTTCTTC
CDR3 protein: CASSLASGVSYNEQFF

clone size: many
D gene: TRBD2
J gene: TRBJ2-1
CDR3 length: 17
V gene: TRBV20-1
CDR3 DNA: TGCAGTGCTAGACCCCCCGAGCTAGCGGGGACCTACAATGAGCAGTTCTTC
CDR3 protein: CSARPPELAGTYNEQFF

clone size: many
D gene: .
J gene: TRBJ1-1
CDR3 length: 16
V gene: TRBV7-8
CDR3 DNA: TGTGCCAGCAGCGTATTAGGACTGCCCTTGAACACTGAAGCTTTCTTT
CDR3 protein: CASSVLGLPLNTEAFF

clone size: many
D gene: .
J gene: TRBJ1-6
CDR3 length: 15
V gene: TRBV27
CDR3 DNA: TGTGCCAGCAGTTTATTCCAGGATATGGGTTCACCCCTCCACTTT
CDR3 protein: CASSLFQDMGSPLHF

clone size: many
D gene: .
J gene: TRBJ2-2
CDR3 length: 15
V gene: TRBV7-9
CDR3 DNA: TGTGCCAGCAGCTTAAAGAAGTCCAACACCGGGGAGCTGTTTTTT
CDR3 protein: CASSLKKSNTGELFF

clone size: many
D gene: TRBD1
J gene: TRBJ2-5
CDR3 length: 15
V gene: TRBV28
CDR3 DNA: TGTGCCAGCAGGTCCGCCGGGACAGGGTATGAGACCCAGTACTTC
CDR3 protein: CASRSAGTGYETQYF

clone size: many
D gene: TRBD1
J gene: TRBJ2-7
CDR3 length: 14
V gene: TRBV20-1
CDR3 DNA: TGCAGTGCTAGAGCTGGGACAGGGGGCCACGAGCAGTACTTC
CDR3 protein: CSARAGTGGHEQYF

clone size: few
D gene: .
J gene: TRBJ2-2
CDR3 length: 14
V gene: TRBV2
CDR3 DNA: TGTGCCAGCAGAGCAGGCTCGAACACCGGGGAGCTGTTTTTT
CDR3 protein: CASRAGSNTGELFF

clone size: many
D gene: .
J gene: TRBJ1-6
CDR3 length: 14
V gene: TRBV12-3/TRBV12-4
CDR3 DNA: TGTGCCAGCAGTTCGGGACGGAGAGAGTCACCCCTCCACTTT
CDR3 protein: CASSSGRRESPLHF

clone size: few
D gene: TRBD1
J gene: TRBJ2-1
CDR3 length: 15
V gene: TRBV5-1
CDR3 DNA: TGCGCCAGCAGCAGAGAGACAGGGCCCTACAATGAGCAGTTCTTC
CDR3 protein: CASSRETGPYNEQFF

clone size: many
D gene: TRBD1
J gene: TRBJ1-2
CDR3 length: 14
V gene: TRBV2
CDR3 DNA: TGTGCCAGCAGTGCCGGGACAGGAAACTATGGCTACACCTTC
CDR3 protein: CASSAGTGNYGYTF